This T cell receptor beta chain was profiled in a study of CD8 T cells in Susac syndrome. Study in general: Treatment at blood withdrawal was none, corticosteroids, or intravenous immunoglobulin alone in Susac syndrome patients. Overall study findings and caveats: Clonal CD8+ expansion in Susac was highest in TEMRA cells and active patients. Susac-specific public clones in total CD8+ repertoires numbered 15 to 20; in CD8+ TEMRA repertoires, they numbered roughly 5.

With random hexamers, reverse transcription was performed on about 0.45 to 1 ug of RNA. One entry per CDR3 protein results from TCRdb running MiXCR on the immunoSEQ multiplex PCR reads. The table records 65,000 to 100,000 distinct CDR3 sequences, 90% to 97% of them present only once. This CDR3 comprises 16 residues. The V end lost 3 bases, the J end lost 2 bases, and 15 bases lay between the germline ends. The germline V gene encodes CDR1 SNHLY and CDR2 FYNNEI. This clonotype was seen only once. As yet, its antigen is unknown. Sequencing used CD8+ T cells from PBMCs. V gene TRBV2 combines with J gene TRBJ2-3, with D perhaps TRBD1 (6 bases). This TCR was sampled from a human donor with Susac syndrome. The chain's CDR3 is CASSETLRGLTDTQYF. The DNA for the CDR3 is TGTGCCAGCAGTGAGACCCTCAGGGGCCTCACAGATACGCAGTATTTT.